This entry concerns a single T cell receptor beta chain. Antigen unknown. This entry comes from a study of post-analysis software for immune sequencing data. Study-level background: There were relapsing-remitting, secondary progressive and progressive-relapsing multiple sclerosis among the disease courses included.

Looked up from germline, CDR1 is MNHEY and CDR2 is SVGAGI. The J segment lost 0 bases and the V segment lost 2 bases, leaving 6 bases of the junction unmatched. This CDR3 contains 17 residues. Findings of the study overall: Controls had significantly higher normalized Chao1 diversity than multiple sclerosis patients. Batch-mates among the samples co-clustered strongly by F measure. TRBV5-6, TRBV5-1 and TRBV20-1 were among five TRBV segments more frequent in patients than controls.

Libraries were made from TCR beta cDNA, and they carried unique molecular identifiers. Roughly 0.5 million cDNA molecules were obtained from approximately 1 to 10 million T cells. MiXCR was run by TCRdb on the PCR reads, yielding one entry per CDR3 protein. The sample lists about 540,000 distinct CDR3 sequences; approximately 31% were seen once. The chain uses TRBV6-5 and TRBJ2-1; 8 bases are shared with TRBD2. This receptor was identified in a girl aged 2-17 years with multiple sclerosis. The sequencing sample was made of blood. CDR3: CASSYALAGGSYNEQFF. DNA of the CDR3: TGTGCCAGCAGTTACGCTCTCGCGGGGGGCTCCTACAATGAGCAGTTCTTC.